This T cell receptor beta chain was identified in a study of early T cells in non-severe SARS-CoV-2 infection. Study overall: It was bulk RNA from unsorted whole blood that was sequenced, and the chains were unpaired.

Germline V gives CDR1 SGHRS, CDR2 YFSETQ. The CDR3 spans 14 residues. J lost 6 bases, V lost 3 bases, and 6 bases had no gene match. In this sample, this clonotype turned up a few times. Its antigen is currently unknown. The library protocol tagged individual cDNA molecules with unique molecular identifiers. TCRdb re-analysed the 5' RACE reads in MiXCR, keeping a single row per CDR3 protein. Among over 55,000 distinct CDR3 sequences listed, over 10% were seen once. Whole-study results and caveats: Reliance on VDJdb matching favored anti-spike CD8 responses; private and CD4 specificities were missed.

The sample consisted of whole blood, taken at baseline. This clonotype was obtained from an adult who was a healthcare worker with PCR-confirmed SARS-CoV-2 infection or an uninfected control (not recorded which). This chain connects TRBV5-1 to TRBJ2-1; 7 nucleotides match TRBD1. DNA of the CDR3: TGCGCCAGCAGCTCCGACAGGGTGGTCAATGAGCAGTTCTTC. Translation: CASSSDRVVNEQFF. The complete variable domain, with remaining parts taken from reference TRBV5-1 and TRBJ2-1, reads KAGVTQTPRYLIKTRGQQVTLSCSPISGHRSVSWYQQTPGQGLQFLFEYFSETQRNKGNFPGRFSGRQFSNSRSEMNVSTLELGDSALYLCASSSDRVVNEQFFGPGTRLTVL.